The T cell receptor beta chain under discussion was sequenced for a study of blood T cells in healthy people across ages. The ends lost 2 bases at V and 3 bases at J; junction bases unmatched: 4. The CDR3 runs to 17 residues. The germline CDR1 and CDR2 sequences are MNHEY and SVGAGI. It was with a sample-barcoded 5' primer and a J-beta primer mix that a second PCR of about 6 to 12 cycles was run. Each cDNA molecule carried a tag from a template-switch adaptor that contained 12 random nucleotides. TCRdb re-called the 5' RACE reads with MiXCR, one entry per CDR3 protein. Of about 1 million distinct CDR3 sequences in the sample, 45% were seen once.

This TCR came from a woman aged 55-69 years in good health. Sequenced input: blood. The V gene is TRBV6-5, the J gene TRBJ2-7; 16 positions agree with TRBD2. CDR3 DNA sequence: TGTGCCAGCAGTTACGAGGGACTAGCGGGAGGGCGCTACGAGCAGTACTTC. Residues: CASSYEGLAGGRYEQYF.